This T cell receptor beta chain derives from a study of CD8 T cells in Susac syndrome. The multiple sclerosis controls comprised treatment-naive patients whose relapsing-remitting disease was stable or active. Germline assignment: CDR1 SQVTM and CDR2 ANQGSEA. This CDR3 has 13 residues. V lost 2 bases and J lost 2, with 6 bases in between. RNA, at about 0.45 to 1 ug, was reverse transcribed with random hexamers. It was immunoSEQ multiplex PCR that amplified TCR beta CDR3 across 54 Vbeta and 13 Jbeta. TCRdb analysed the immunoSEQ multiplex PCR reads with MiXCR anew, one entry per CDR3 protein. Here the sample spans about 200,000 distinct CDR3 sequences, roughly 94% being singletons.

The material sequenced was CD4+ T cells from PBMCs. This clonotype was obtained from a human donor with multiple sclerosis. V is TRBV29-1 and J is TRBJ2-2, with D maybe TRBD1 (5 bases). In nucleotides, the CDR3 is TGCAGCGTTGAACAGGGAAACACCGGGGAGCTGTTTTTT. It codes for CSVEQGNTGELFF.